The 30 T cell receptor beta chains below were found in one sample sequenced in a study of shared clonotypes between healthy human individuals. The method was immunoSEQ multiplex PCR; TCRdb's version includes in-frame clones alone and lacks a portion of them. The table includes roughly 2.2 million clones, around 93% detected once. Sequencing was carried out using naive CD4+ T cells from PBMCs. The subset here: CD45RA+ positively selected. The receptors originated from a man aged 18 to 29 in good health. Some clones in this sample may be carry-over from other donors' samples.

In DNA form, the CDR3 reads TGTGCCAGCAGCCCACATGGAGGTGCCTACGAGCAGTACTTC. Protein: CASSPHGGAYEQYF. The chain couples TRBV6-5 to TRBJ2-7; tentative D call: TRBD2 (5 bases). V was cut by 6 bases and J by 2 bases, with 14 bases left in between. This CDR3 region has 14 residues. The germline CDR1 and CDR2 sequences are MNHEY and SVGAGI.

Note on this clone: The same CDR3 is also encoded by other DNA sequences in this sample. The chain couples TRBV5-1 to TRBJ2-7; 7 bases match TRBD1. The germline gives CDR1 SGHRS, CDR2 YFSETQ. The CDR3 is made up of 15 amino acids. V trimming: 2 bases; J trimming: 3 bases; junction bases outside the gene matches: 8. CDR3 sequence (DNA): TGCGCCAGCAGCTTAACAGGGGCTTCTAGCTACGAGCAGTACTTC. This gives the protein CASSLTGASSYEQYF.

This clone was seen a single time. The chain has TRBV11-2 and TRBJ1-1, with 9 bases fitting TRBD1. This CDR3 is built from 15 residues. V shed 3 bases, J shed 8 bases, and the junction held 10 bases outside the gene matches. Germline-derived CDR1 and CDR2 are SGHAT and FQNNGV. CDR3 residues: CASSFYRGQNSEAFF. As DNA, the CDR3 is TGTGCCAGCAGCTTTTACAGGGGGCAAAATTCAGAAGCTTTCTTT.

The rearrangement links TRBV2 to TRBJ1-1; the D is unclear. Trimming removed 6 bases at V and 0 bases at J, with 11 bases between. The CDR3 sequence is 14 residues long. Germline CDR1 SNHLY, CDR2 FYNNEI. The CDR3 loop reads CASRMYSMNTEAFF. In DNA form, the CDR3 reads TGTGCCAGCAGAATGTACAGTATGAACACTGAAGCTTTCTTT.

The CDR3 reads CASNQDAALNEQYF. DNA of the CDR3: TGTGCCAGCAACCAAGACGCGGCCCTTAACGAGCAGTACTTC. This chain joins TRBV6-5 and TRBJ2-7; D gene ambiguous. Trimming cost V 7 bases and J 5 bases, with 18 bases left between them. The CDR3 spans 14 residues. Germline CDR1 reads MNHEY; CDR2 reads SVGAGI.

This chain uses TRBV29-1 with TRBJ2-1, with no clear D. CDR1 is SQVTM, CDR2 ANQGSEA, per germline. The CDR3 contains 11 residues. Trimming removed 8 bases at V and 9 bases at J, with 14 bases between. The CDR3 spells CSSRRVGEQFF. The CDR3 nucleotides are TGCAGCAGCCGGAGAGTGGGTGAGCAGTTCTTC.

The chain joins TRBV27 to TRBJ2-7; 10 bases map to TRBD2. Germline V gene sequence: CDR1 MNHEY, CDR2 SMNVEV (reference sequence). J lost 3 bases, V lost 7 bases, and 9 bases had no gene match. This CDR3 is 15 amino acids long. CDR3 sequence: CASKNLAGGSYEQYF. CDR3 nucleotide sequence: TGTGCCAGCAAAAACTTAGCGGGAGGTAGCTACGAGCAGTACTTC.

With respect to this clone: Other nucleotide sequences from this sample produce the same CDR3. The J gene is TRBJ2-1, the V gene TRBV20-1; D may correspond to TRBD1 or TRBD2 (5 bases each). V gave up 6 bases and J gave up 10 bases, with 10 bases separating them. Germline V gives CDR1 DFQATT, CDR2 SNEGSKA (reference sequence). This CDR3 is built from 10 residues. The DNA for the CDR3 is TGCAGTGCCGAGGGGTTAGAGCAGTTCTTC. This translates into CSAEGLEQFF.

The chain has TRBV28 and TRBJ1-1; 8 bases fit TRBD1. Germline values: CDR1 MDHEN, CDR2 SYDVKM. The CDR3 runs to 14 residues. The junction had 3 bases not matched to a gene; V was cut back by 5 bases and J by 1 base. The DNA of the CDR3 is TGTGCCAGCAGTACAGGGGGGAAGAACACTGAAGCTTTCTTT. This codes for CASSTGGKNTEAFF.

The chain recombines TRBV5-6 with TRBJ1-5; possibly TRBD1 for D (6 bases). The CDR3 has 13 amino acids. Germline V gene sequence: CDR1 SGHDT, CDR2 YYEEEE. V lost 5 bases and J lost 6, with 12 bases in between. CDR3 nucleotides: TGTGCCAGCAGTGGGGGGGCGGCTCAGCCCCAGCATTTT. Amino acids: CASSGGAAQPQHF. The entire variable domain, with the rest obtained from reference TRBV5-6 and TRBJ1-5, is as follows: DAGVTQSPTHLIKTRGQQVTLRCSPKSGHDTVSWYQQALGQGPQFIFQYYEEEERQRGNFPDRFSGHQFPNYSSELNVNALLLGDSALYLCASSGGAAQPQHFGDGTRLSIL.

This chain uses TRBV27 with TRBJ2-1, with TRBD2 identical over 9 bases. Germline trimming cut 6 bases from V and 8 bases from J; bases unmatched to any gene: 14. CDR1 is MNHEY, CDR2 SMNVEV, per germline (reference sequence). The CDR3 loop spans 16 amino acids. CDR3: CASSERGGRVADEQFF. For the CDR3, the DNA is TGTGCCAGCAGCGAACGGGGCGGGAGGGTGGCCGATGAGCAGTTCTTC.

The rearrangement links TRBV5-8 to TRBJ2-5, with TRBD2 matching over 15 bases. Germline loops: CDR1 SGHTS, CDR2 YDEGEE. The V and J ends lost 4 bases and 4 bases, in that order; junction bases with no gene match: 8. This CDR3 spans 17 amino acids. The CDR3 reads CASSEGTSGRFLETQYF. As DNA, the CDR3 is TGTGCCAGCAGCGAAGGGACTAGCGGGAGGTTTCTAGAGACCCAGTACTTC.

The CDR3 DNA reads as TGCGCCAGCAGCTTCCCTCGGGGGCAGAAACGAAATGGCTACACCTTC. Translated: CASSFPRGQKRNGYTF. The gene calls are TRBV5-1 and TRBJ1-2; the D gene is possibly TRBD1 (6 bases). CDR3 length: 16 residues. V was pared by 2 bases and J by 6 bases, with 20 bases between. The germline gives CDR1 SGHRS, CDR2 YFSETQ.

CDR3 bases: TGTGCCAGCAGCTTGCGGACTAGAAGCAATGAGCAGTTCTTC. This codes for CASSLRTRSNEQFF. The rearrangement uses TRBV11-3 and TRBJ2-1, with TRBD2 identical over 7 bases. The CDR3 is 14 amino acids. Germline loops: CDR1 SGHNT, CDR2 YENEEA. Unmatched junction bases numbered 5, after V lost 3 bases and J lost 6 bases.

The genes are TRBV19 and TRBJ1-1; TRBD1 might be the D (6 bases). Germline V gives CDR1 LNHDA, CDR2 SQIVND (reference sequence). There are 13 residues in the CDR3. V was cut by 5 bases and J by 6 bases, with 13 bases left in between. The CDR3 DNA reads as TGTGCCAGTAGTCCTCCCGGGGGCCCTGAAGCTTTCTTT. Translating it yields CASSPPGGPEAFF.

This clone appeared a few times. This sequence joins TRBV28 and TRBJ2-5; D not certain. V lost 5 bases and J 9 bases, leaving 13 bases between the germline ends. Germline V gene lookup returns CDR1 MDHEN and CDR2 SYDVKM. The CDR3 length is 12 residues. As DNA, the CDR3 is TGTGCCAGCAGTCTCCCCTCATTATCCCAGTACTTC. Translated, it gives CASSLPSLSQYF.

V and J are TRBV11-2 and TRBJ2-3; possibly TRBD2 for D (5 bases). Trimming pared 3 bases from V and 2 bases from J, leaving 18 bases between. The CDR3 has 17 amino acids. CDR1 is SGHAT and CDR2 is FQNNGV in the germline V gene. Here the CDR3 reads CASSFPRGALSTDTQYF. The DNA for the CDR3 is TGTGCCAGCAGCTTTCCTCGGGGAGCCTTGTCCACAGATACGCAGTATTTT.

The chain recombines TRBV28 with TRBJ1-2; D possibly corresponds to TRBD1 (5 bases). CDR1 is MDHEN and CDR2 is SYDVKM in the germline V gene. V was shortened by 11 bases and J by 7 bases, with 20 bases between the two germline ends. This CDR3 is 13 amino acids long. CDR3 in DNA: TGTGCCGGAACCGGGACTTTCTCCCTTGGCTACACCTTC. It is translated as CAGTGTFSLGYTF.

The gene calls are TRBV7-6 and TRBJ1-3, with 7 bases aligning to TRBD1. The germline CDR1 and CDR2 sequences are SGHVS and FNYEAQ. The CDR3 sequence is 17 residues long. With 2 bases clipped from V and 0 bases from J, the junction kept 7 bases outside the gene matches. CDR3 in DNA: TGTGCCAGCAGCTTACCAAGACAGGGCTTCTCTGGAAACACCATATATTTT. Amino acids: CASSLPRQGFSGNTIYF.

This sequence joins TRBV18 and TRBJ1-6, with 9 bases lining up with TRBD1. The CDR3 runs 15 residues. Germline values: CDR1 KGHSH, CDR2 LQKENI. Germline trimming cut 3 bases from V and 14 bases from J; bases unmatched to any gene: 11. DNA of the CDR3: TGTGCCAGCTCACCCATGACAGGGGGAAGGTCAACCCTCCACTTT. This codes for CASSPMTGGRSTLHF.

This clone appeared once. The rearrangement joins TRBV5-6 to TRBJ1-4, with 8 bases identical to TRBD1. This CDR3 spans 14 amino acids. V lost 3 bases, J lost 8 bases, and 6 bases stayed unmatched. Germline V gene lookup returns CDR1 SGHDT and CDR2 YYEEEE. DNA of the CDR3: TGTGCCAGCAGCTCAACAGGGGGGCGGGAAAAACTGTTTTTT. Encoded protein: CASSSTGGREKLFF.

This clone was seen a single time. This chain joins TRBV5-1 and TRBJ2-3; 11 bases map to TRBD1. Per germline, CDR1 SGHRS and CDR2 YFSETQ. J was trimmed by 6 bases and V by 2 bases; bases with no gene match: 5. The CDR3 runs 15 residues. The CDR3 region is CASSFPGQGADTQYF. CDR3 bases: TGCGCCAGCAGCTTTCCTGGACAGGGGGCTGATACGCAGTATTTT.

V and J are TRBV4-1 and TRBJ1-3; 7 positions match TRBD1. Trimming took 0 bases from V and 4 from J; bases not matched to a gene: 3. The germline CDR1 and CDR2 sequences are MGHRA and YSYEKL. This CDR3 region has 15 residues. The chain's CDR3 is CASSQEQGKGNTIYF. The CDR3 bases are TGCGCCAGCAGCCAAGAACAGGGGAAAGGAAACACCATATATTTT.

With respect to this clone: Other DNA sequences in this sample translate to the same CDR3. The J gene is TRBJ1-3, the V gene TRBV30, with 8 bases that match TRBD1. Germline V gives CDR1 GTSNPN, CDR2 SVGIG (reference sequence). Trimming cost V 5 bases and J 7 bases; bases outside gene matches: 4. The CDR3 contains 12 residues. The CDR3 here is CAWGQGANTIYF. Written as DNA, the CDR3 is TGTGCCTGGGGACAGGGCGCTAACACCATATATTTT. The complete variable domain, with remaining parts taken from reference TRBV30 and TRBJ1-3, reads SQTIHQWPATLVQPVGSPLSLECTVEGTSNPNLYWYRQAAGRGLQLLFYSVGIGQISSEVPQNLSASRPQDRQFILSSKKLLLSDSGFYLCAWGQGANTIYFGEGSWLTVV.

The chain recombines TRBV27 with TRBJ2-3; D gene unclear. Trimming pared 4 bases from V and 1 base from J, leaving 6 bases between. Germline assignment: CDR1 MNHEY and CDR2 SMNVEV (reference sequence). The CDR3 extends over 13 amino acids. DNA for the CDR3: TGTGCCAGCAGTTCGACCGGCACAGATACGCAGTATTTT. Its translation: CASSSTGTDTQYF.

Notes on this clone: Additional DNA sequences in this sample encode the identical CDR3. The J gene is TRBJ2-5, the V gene TRBV7-6; D call uncertain. This CDR3 contains 14 residues. V was shortened by 1 base and J by 2 bases, with 8 bases between the two germline ends. Germline V CDR1 and CDR2: SGHVS, FNYEAQ. The CDR3 loop reads CASSLEADQETQYF. The CDR3 DNA is TGTGCCAGCAGCTTAGAGGCGGATCAAGAGACCCAGTACTTC.

V usage is TRBV6-5 and J usage is TRBJ2-1; TRBD2 is a possible D gene (6 bases). The CDR3 is made up of 13 amino acids. CDR1 and CDR2 from the germline V gene are MNHEY and SVGAGI. V was shortened by 3 bases and J by 14 bases, with 17 bases between the two germline ends. The CDR3 DNA sequence: TGTGCCAGCAGTTATCCGGGGGTGGTCAGGGAGTTCTTC. Translation: CASSYPGVVREFF.

This chain uses TRBV4-1 with TRBJ2-7; tentatively, D is TRBD1 (6 bases). Per germline, CDR1 MGHRA and CDR2 YSYEKL. V lost 0 bases and J lost 4, with 13 bases in between. This CDR3 has 15 residues. The CDR3 coding sequence is TGCGCCAGCAGCCAAGAATCGCAGGGGCCTTACGAGCAGTACTTC. It translates to CASSQESQGPYEQYF.

This chain links TRBV7-2 with TRBJ1-2, with 7 positions matching TRBD1. This CDR3 contains 13 residues. Looked up from germline, CDR1 is SGHTA and CDR2 is FQGNSA. J was trimmed by 4 bases and V by 5 bases; bases with no gene match: 4. The CDR3 region is CASSDRVGYGYTF. The CDR3 coding sequence is TGTGCCAGCAGCGACAGGGTCGGCTATGGCTACACCTTC. The whole variable domain, filled in from reference TRBV7-2 and TRBJ1-2, reads GAGVSQSPSNKVTEKGKDVELRCDPISGHTALYWYRQSLGQGLEFLIYFQGNSAPDKSGLPSDRFSAERTGGSVSTLTIQRTQQEDSAVYLCASSDRVGYGYTFGSGTRLTVV.

The chain carries TRBV21-1 and TRBJ1-4. TRBV21-1 is classified as a pseudogene. The CDR3 contains 10 residues. For the CDR3, the DNA is TGTGCCACTCGGGGGCCCGGGCTGTTTTTT. It encodes CATRGPGLFF.